This is a list of T cell receptor beta chains from one sample in a study of blood T cell repertoires in COVID-19. TCRdb keeps only in-frame clones here, not all; method: immunoSEQ multiplex PCR. The table lists roughly 180,000 clones, over 70% of them singletons, with around 5.1% in the top ten. Sequencing used PBMCs or T cells enriched from blood (not recorded which). The source is a woman in her thirties or forties with acute COVID-19. Each CDR3 is given with its conserved first and last residue. Each record gives: D gene, J gene, clone size, V gene, CDR3 DNA, CDR3 protein. A D gene is named only where the DNA matches it firmly. Size tells how often a clone was seen (once, few, many) or the class of an expanded clone, and some rows leave it out.

-,TRBJ1-1,-,TRBV6-5,TGTGCCAGCAGTTTACTAGAGAACACTGAAGCTTTCTTT,CASSLLENTEAFF
TRBD1,TRBJ2-4,-,TRBV2,TGTGCCAGCAGTCGCACAGGGGGAGAAAACATTCAGTACTTC,CASSRTGGENIQYF
TRBD1,TRBJ1-2,once,TRBV7-8,TGTGCCAGCAGCCTACAATACTCAGGGGGGAACACCTTC,CASSLQYSGGNTF
TRBD2,TRBJ2-7,-,TRBV13,TGTGCCAGCAGCCGGGGGGAACCCTACGAGCAGTACTTC,CASSRGEPYEQYF
TRBD2,TRBJ2-1,-,TRBV4-1,TGCGCCAGCAGCCAAGAGGGGGGAGCCCTAAGCGGGGCCTCCTACAATGAGCAGTTCTTC,CASSQEGGALSGASYNEQFF
TRBD2,TRBJ2-3,-,TRBV2,TGTGCCAGCAGTATACTAGCGGGAGTAACAGATACGCAGTATTTT,CASSILAGVTDTQYF
-,TRBJ2-6,few,TRBV6-1,TGTGCCAGCAGTGTACGTATTACGCGGGGGGCCAACGTCCTGACTTTC,CASSVRITRGANVLTF
-,TRBJ2-7,-,TRBV7-8,TGTGCCAGCAGTCGAGGAGGTGGAGATTCCAATAACGAGCAGTACTTC,CASSRGGGDSNNEQYF
TRBD1,TRBJ1-2,-,TRBV6-1,TGTGCCAGCAGTGATCTAGGACAGGGGATCGTCTATGGCTACACCTTC,CASSDLGQGIVYGYTF
-,TRBJ2-6,-,TRBV10-3,TGTGCCACGTCCGAGGACGAGGGCTCTGGGGCCAACGTCCTGACTTTC,CATSEDEGSGANVLTF
-,TRBJ1-4,-,TRBV5-1,TGCGCCAGCAGCTTTTGGGGACAAAATGAAAAACTGTTTTTT,CASSFWGQNEKLFF
TRBD2,TRBJ2-3,-,TRBV11-2,TGTGCCAGCAGCTCCCCCCTGGCGGGAGACCCCACAGATACGCAGTATTTT,CASSSPLAGDPTDTQYF
-,TRBJ1-6,once,TRBV10-3,TGTGCCATCAGCGAACCGGGCCAGGGGTATAATTCACCCCTCCACTTT,CAISEPGQGYNSPLHF
TRBD1,TRBJ1-2,-,TRBV19,TGTGCCAGTAACACGAAAATGGGACAGCTCTATGGCTACACCTTC,CASNTKMGQLYGYTF
-,TRBJ1-1,-,TRBV7-9,TGTGCCAGCAGCTTACTTAGGGGCGCTGAAGCTTTCTTT,CASSLLRGAEAFF
TRBD1,TRBJ2-2,once,TRBV18,TGTGCCAGCTCACCGGGCCGCGACAGGGACACCGGGGAGCTGTTTTTT,CASSPGRDRDTGELFF
-,TRBJ2-1,-,TRBV10-3,TGTGCCATCAGTGGGGCTAGCGACAATGAGCAGTTCTTC,CAISGASDNEQFF
TRBD1,TRBJ2-2,-,TRBV7-7,TGTGCTAGCAGCTTAGGGACAGGCGACACCGGGGAGCTGTTTTTT,CASSLGTGDTGELFF
TRBD1,TRBJ1-5,-,TRBV18,TGTGCCAGCTCACCAACCCAGGGGGGTAGCAATCAGCCCCAGCATTTT,CASSPTQGGSNQPQHF
TRBD1,TRBJ1-2,-,TRBV3-1/TRBV3-2,TGTGCCAGCAGCCGCCAGGGGGCAGGAGGCTACACCTTC,CASSRQGAGGYTF
TRBD1,TRBJ1-2,-,TRBV11-2,TGTGCCAGCAGCTTATTAACAGGGGAATACGGCTACACCTTC,CASSLLTGEYGYTF
TRBD1,TRBJ2-7,few,TRBV29-1,TGCAGCGCGACTCGACAGGGGAGCTCCTACGAGCAGTACTTC,CSATRQGSSYEQYF
TRBD2,TRBJ2-7,-,TRBV29-1,TGCAGCGTCGTGCCTAGCGGGAGCTACGAGCAGTACTTC,CSVVPSGSYEQYF
-,TRBJ2-3,-,TRBV12-3/TRBV12-4,TGTGCCAGCAGTTTAGGCCGGGATACGCAGTATTTT,CASSLGRDTQYF
TRBD1,TRBJ1-4,few,TRBV5-1,TGCGCCAGCAGCTCGGGACAGAGTACAACTAATGAAAAACTGTTTTTT,CASSSGQSTTNEKLFF
TRBD2,TRBJ2-1,-,TRBV7-9,TGTGCCAGCGCCTCTCGGGAGGGTAAGGATGAGCAGTTCTTC,CASASREGKDEQFF
TRBD1,TRBJ1-2,few,TRBV5-1,TGCGCCAGCAGCTTGGTGGAGGGGGCAAATGGCTACACCTTC,CASSLVEGANGYTF
-,TRBJ2-3,-,TRBV19,TGTGCCAGTAGTAAACCAGGGACAGATACGCAGTATTTT,CASSKPGTDTQYF
-,TRBJ1-3,-,TRBV5-4,TGTGCCACCAGGAGCGGGAGGGGAAACACCATATATTTT,CATRSGRGNTIYF